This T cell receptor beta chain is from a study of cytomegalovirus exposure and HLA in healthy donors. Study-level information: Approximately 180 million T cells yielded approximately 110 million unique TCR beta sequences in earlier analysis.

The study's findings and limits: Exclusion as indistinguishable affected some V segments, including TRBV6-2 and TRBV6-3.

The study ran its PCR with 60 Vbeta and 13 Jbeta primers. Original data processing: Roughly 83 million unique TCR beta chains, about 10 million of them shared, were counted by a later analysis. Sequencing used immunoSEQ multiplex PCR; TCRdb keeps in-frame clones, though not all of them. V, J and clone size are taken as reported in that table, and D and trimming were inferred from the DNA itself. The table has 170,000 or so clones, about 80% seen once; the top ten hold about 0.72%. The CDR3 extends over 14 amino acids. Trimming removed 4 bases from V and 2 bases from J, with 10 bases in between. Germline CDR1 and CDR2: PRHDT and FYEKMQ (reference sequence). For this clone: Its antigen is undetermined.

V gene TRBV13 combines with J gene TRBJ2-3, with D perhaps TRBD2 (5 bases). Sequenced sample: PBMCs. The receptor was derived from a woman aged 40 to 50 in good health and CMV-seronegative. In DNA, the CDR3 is TGTGCCAGCAGCTCGATAGACTACACAGATACGCAGTATTTT. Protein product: CASSSIDYTDTQYF.